This T cell receptor beta chain stems from a study of shared clonotypes between healthy human individuals. Trimming removed 4 bases from V and 4 bases from J, with 17 bases in between. Per the germline V gene, CDR1 is SGHRS and CDR2 is YFSETQ. CDR3 length: 15 residues. Researchers divided each subset's genomic DNA evenly across several immunoSEQ plates. Generated by immunoSEQ multiplex PCR, the TCRdb table keeps only in-frame clones and is missing some. The table lists around 1.6 million clones, 95% to 99% of them singletons. Specimen: naive CD4+ T cells sorted from blood. Subset given: CD45RA+ positively selected. V and J are TRBV5-1 and TRBJ1-1; possibly TRBD1 for D (6 bases). The receptor comes from a man aged 25 to 40 in good health. CDR3 amino acids: CASSRRQDRGTEAFF. The DNA of the CDR3 is TGCGCCAGCAGCCGAAGACAGGATAGGGGCACTGAAGCTTTCTTT.